This T cell receptor beta chain originates from a study of T cells expressing NK-cell markers. Study summary: Seven HCMV-seropositive donors and one seronegative donor made up the eight sequenced donors.

The CDR3 has 15 residues. Germline CDR1 is DFQATT and CDR2 is SNEGSKA (reference sequence). In generating TCR beta cDNA, 5'RACE template switching with UMIs was used. TCRdb reanalyzed the 5' RACE reads, giving one entry per CDR3 protein sequence and no DNA. The sample includes about 460,000 distinct CDR3 sequences. This receptor was taken from a woman in her 50s in good health. This chain connects TRBV20-1 to TRBJ2-5; TCRdb indicates TRBD2, and absent DNA this call remains unverified. Material: blood T cells: a sorted CD56 or NKG2C T cell subset, CD4+ or CD8+ T cells, or bulk PBMC T cells (not recorded which). The CDR3 loop is CSASPIGTRQETQYF.